This is a list of T cell receptor beta chains from one sample in a study of T cells after yellow fever vaccination. TCRdb reprocessed the 5' RACE reads with MiXCR, giving one entry per CDR3 protein. Seen here are some 550,000 distinct CDR3 sequences, roughly a fifth observed once, and the top ten hold approximately 15%. The material sequenced was PBMCs, taken 15 days after the yellow fever booster vaccination. These receptors were collected from a man younger than 40 who received the YFV17D yellow fever vaccine. Both conserved end residues are part of each CDR3. The order of the fields is V gene, clone size, CDR3 protein. Size values are once, few and many counts, or a class for expanded clones, and some rows have none.

v_call: TRBV4-3
clone_size: .
cdr3_aa: CASSPRGGPDTQYF

v_call: TRBV6-5
clone_size: few
cdr3_aa: CASSYSTSGNNEQFF

v_call: TRBV7-9
clone_size: few
cdr3_aa: CASSFPLTGKGYTF

v_call: TRBV7-2
clone_size: few
cdr3_aa: CASSYSGSVDTGELFF

v_call: TRBV7-8
clone_size: .
cdr3_aa: CASSPGGTGGLYEQYF

v_call: TRBV3-1
clone_size: few
cdr3_aa: CASSQDGANIQYF

v_call: TRBV20-1
clone_size: few
cdr3_aa: CSASRRGRGSDEQFF

v_call: TRBV20-1
clone_size: .
cdr3_aa: CSAPGGRDYEQYF

v_call: TRBV15
clone_size: .
cdr3_aa: CATSIVRPVSYNEQFF

v_call: TRBV5-1
clone_size: few
cdr3_aa: CASSVVAGVRNEQFF

v_call: TRBV28
clone_size: .
cdr3_aa: CASQIRQGHTGELFF

v_call: TRBV14
clone_size: few
cdr3_aa: CASSQTGEFPYEQYF

v_call: TRBV20-1
clone_size: .
cdr3_aa: CSVSWTSGGIEQFF

v_call: TRBV7-9
clone_size: few
cdr3_aa: CASSLRLAVSTDTQYF

v_call: TRBV6-5
clone_size: few
cdr3_aa: CASSYKPYSGTNTEAFF

v_call: TRBV12-3/TRBV12-4
clone_size: many
cdr3_aa: CASSLTYEQYF

v_call: TRBV20-1
clone_size: few
cdr3_aa: CSAKLAGYTGELFF

v_call: TRBV6-2/TRBV6-3
clone_size: few
cdr3_aa: CASSSSRLAGAPGRPNEQFF

v_call: TRBV5-8
clone_size: .
cdr3_aa: CASRSVSKETQYF

v_call: TRBV20-1
clone_size: .
cdr3_aa: CCANDRSTSGFYTQYF

v_call: TRBV20-1
clone_size: .
cdr3_aa: CSARDQERPFYNEQFF

v_call: TRBV20-1
clone_size: .
cdr3_aa: CSAEQYDTQYF

v_call: TRBV18
clone_size: .
cdr3_aa: CASSPTAGPAHLTSGGETQYF

v_call: TRBV6-2/TRBV6-3
clone_size: .
cdr3_aa: CASSYLPGAPETQYF

v_call: TRBV20-1
clone_size: .
cdr3_aa: CSAGTVVAVQETQYF

v_call: TRBV20-1
clone_size: .
cdr3_aa: CSAYTQTGANVLTF

v_call: TRBV10-3
clone_size: once
cdr3_aa: CAAGQGIEQPQHF

v_call: TRBV5-4
clone_size: .
cdr3_aa: CASSSLGWYEQYF

v_call: TRBV20-1
clone_size: .
cdr3_aa: CSARVGQGTTGELFF

v_call: TRBV18
clone_size: once
cdr3_aa: CASSSSGASGSYEQYF

v_call: TRBV7-9
clone_size: few
cdr3_aa: CASSPWGEETQYF

v_call: TRBV7-2
clone_size: few
cdr3_aa: CASSQWLRTGQYF

v_call: TRBV20-1
clone_size: .
cdr3_aa: CSARVGATNEKLFF

v_call: TRBV14
clone_size: few
cdr3_aa: CASSRAWDRLTDTQYF

v_call: TRBV6-5
clone_size: few
cdr3_aa: CASSPAGPRSEAFF